This T cell receptor (beta chain) was retrieved from a study of TIL therapy for anti-PD-1-resistant metastatic lung cancer. V trimming: 5 bases; J trimming: 4 bases; junction bases outside the gene matches: 17. Germline values: CDR1 MNHNY, CDR2 SVGAGI (reference sequence). The CDR3 extends over 18 amino acids. Time point described: pre-treatment sample, taken before nivolumab and TIL therapy. The immunoSEQ assay was v3. Each library reached 2.1 million or so read pairs, or 5-6 million at deep level. Only in-frame clones appear in the TCRdb table, and some are missing; sequencing was by immunoSEQ multiplex PCR. The sample records roughly 57,000 clones, over 75% being singletons.

The material was blood, obtained at baseline. J is TRBJ2-7 and V is TRBV6-6; TRBD2 matches at 10 bases. The receptor was derived from a person aged 25 to 85 with non-small cell lung cancer. The CDR3 protein is CASSPTLLASGSGYEQYF. The CDR3 nucleotides are TGTGCCAGCAGTCCCACCCTCCTGGCTAGCGGGAGTGGGTACGAGCAGTACTTC.